The present TCR beta chain was sequenced within a study of blood T cell repertoires in COVID-19 (dated by TCRdb to the early 2020s). Study-wide context: The collaborator samples originated in the United States, Italy and Spain and spanned the acute and convalescent phases of COVID-19. Nearly every sample came with metadata listing a de-identified subject ID, COVID-19 status, age in years and sex. Subjects who had been exposed to COVID-19, were actively infected with it, or had recovered from it provided the deeply sampled blood TCRbeta repertoires that made up the dataset. The material from the prospective study consisted of cDNA or gDNA derived from T cells, B-cell-depleted T cells, or PBMCs. The repertoires were released in a freely available public database meant as a resource for research on the immune response to SARS-CoV-2. Where HLA class I and class II types were available, the types were taken from metadata supplied by the sample provider, not from assay-based typing. The samples were drawn from two sources: the first 160 participants of the ongoing ImmuneRACE study, and about 1,300 subjects contributed by 6 global collaborators.

Paper-wide results and their limitations: How much clinical and demographic metadata was included differed by source and by participant, and the metadata was provided uncurated.

The immunoSEQ Assay, a bias-controlled multiplex PCR, was used to amplify TCRbeta CDR3 regions from genomic DNA. Turning to the authors' computational methods: The number of nucleated cells in each sample was estimated from the amplification of reference gene primers within the assay. To quantify the absolute abundance of each unique TCRbeta CDR3 rearrangement, sequence reads were collapsed and filtered. For each sample, productive Simpson clonality was calculated as the square root of Simpson's diversity index over productive rearrangements. TCRdb obtained this table from immuneACCESS and retained in-frame rearrangements with V and J assigned. These tables miss some clones; where compared with another copy, unresolved V genes account for less than half of the shortfall, and the remainder is unexplained. D and trimming were read from the DNA, whereas the V and J calls and clone size are those reported in that table. Recorded for this sample are about 95,000 clones; 85% to 95% of them occurred a single time. The leading ten clones occupy around 3.9% of the sample.

Collaborating institutions collected whole blood in K2EDTA tubes following their own protocols. For TCRbeta analysis, collaborator samples were shipped as frozen whole blood, as isolated PBMCs, or as DNA extracted from either sample type. Notes on this clone: The antigen this receptor binds is unknown. Base qualities are missing; no much larger clone stands one base away.

The junction carries 8 bases between V and J, which are trimmed by 4 bases and 1 base respectively. The CDR3 runs 14 residues from the cysteine to the phenylalanine. The only DNA kept is the CDR3, 42 bases in frame from the first base. In the germline V gene, CDR1 corresponds to KGHSH and CDR2 to LQKENI. The sample was peripheral blood. This receptor was obtained from a woman between 45 and 60 years old in a cohort sampled during active COVID-19. The V and J segments used are TRBV18 and TRBJ1-5; the D gene is possibly TRBD1, with 6 bases matching. The CDR3 protein sequence reads: CASSLGTSNQPQHF. The nucleotides read TGTGCCAGCTCACTCGGGACAAGCAATCAGCCCCAGCATTTT.